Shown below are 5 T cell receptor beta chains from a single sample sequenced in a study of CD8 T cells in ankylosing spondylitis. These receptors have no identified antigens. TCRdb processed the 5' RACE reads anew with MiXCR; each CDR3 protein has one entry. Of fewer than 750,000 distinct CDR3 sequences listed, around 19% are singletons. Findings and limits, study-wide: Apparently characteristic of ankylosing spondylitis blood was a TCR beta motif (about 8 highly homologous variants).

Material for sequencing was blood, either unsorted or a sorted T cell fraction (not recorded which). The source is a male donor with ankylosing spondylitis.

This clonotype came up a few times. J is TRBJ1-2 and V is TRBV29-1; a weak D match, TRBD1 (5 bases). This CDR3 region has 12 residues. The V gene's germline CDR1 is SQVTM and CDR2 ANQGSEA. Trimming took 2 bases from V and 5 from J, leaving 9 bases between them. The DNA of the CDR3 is TGCAGCGTTGAACGACAGTCATATGGCTACACCTTC. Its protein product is CSVERQSYGYTF.

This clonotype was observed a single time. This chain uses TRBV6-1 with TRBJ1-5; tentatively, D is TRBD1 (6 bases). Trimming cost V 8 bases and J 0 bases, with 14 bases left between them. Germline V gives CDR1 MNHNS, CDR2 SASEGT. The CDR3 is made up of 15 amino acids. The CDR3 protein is CASQRRGDSNQPQHF. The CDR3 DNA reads TGTGCCAGCCAGCGAAGGGGGGATAGCAATCAGCCCCAGCATTTT.

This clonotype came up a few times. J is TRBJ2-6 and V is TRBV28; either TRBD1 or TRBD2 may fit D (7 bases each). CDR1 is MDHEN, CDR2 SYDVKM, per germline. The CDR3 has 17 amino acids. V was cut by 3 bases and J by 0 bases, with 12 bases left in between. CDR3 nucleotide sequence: TGTGCCAGCAGTTTGCAGGGGGGGAACTCTGGGGCCAACGTCCTGACTTTC. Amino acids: CASSLQGGNSGANVLTF.

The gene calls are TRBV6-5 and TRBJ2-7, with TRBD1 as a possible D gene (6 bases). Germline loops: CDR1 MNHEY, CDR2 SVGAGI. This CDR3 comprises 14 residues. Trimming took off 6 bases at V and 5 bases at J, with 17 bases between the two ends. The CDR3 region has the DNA TGTGCCAGCAGCTACAGGGTGGCAGGGGACGAGCAGTACTTC. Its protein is CASSYRVAGDEQYF.

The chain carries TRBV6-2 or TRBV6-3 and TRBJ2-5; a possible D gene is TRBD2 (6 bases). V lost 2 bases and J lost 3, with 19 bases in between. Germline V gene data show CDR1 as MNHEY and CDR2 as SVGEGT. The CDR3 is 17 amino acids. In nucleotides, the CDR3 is TGTGCCAGCAGTTACGGGTTTGTAGCGGCAAGTAAAGAGACCCAGTACTTC. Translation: CASSYGFVAASKETQYF.